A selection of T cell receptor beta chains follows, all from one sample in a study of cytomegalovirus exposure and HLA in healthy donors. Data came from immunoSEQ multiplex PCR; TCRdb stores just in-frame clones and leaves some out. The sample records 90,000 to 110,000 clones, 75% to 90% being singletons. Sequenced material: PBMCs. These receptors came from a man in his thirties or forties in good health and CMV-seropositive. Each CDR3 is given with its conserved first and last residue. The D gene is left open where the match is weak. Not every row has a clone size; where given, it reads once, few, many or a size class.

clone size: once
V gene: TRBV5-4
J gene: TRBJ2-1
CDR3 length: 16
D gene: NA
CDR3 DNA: TGTGCCAGCAGCTCTGACTGGCGGGGTCACTACAATGAGCAGTTCTTC
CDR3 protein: CASSSDWRGHYNEQFF

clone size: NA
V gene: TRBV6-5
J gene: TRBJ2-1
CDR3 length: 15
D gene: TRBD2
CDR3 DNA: TGTGCCAGCAGTCTGACTAGCGGAGCGTACAATGAGCAGTTCTTC
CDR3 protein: CASSLTSGAYNEQFF

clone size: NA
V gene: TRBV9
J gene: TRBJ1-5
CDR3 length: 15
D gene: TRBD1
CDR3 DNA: TGTGCCAGCAGCGTCGGACAGGGGGCGCGACAGCCCCAGCATTTT
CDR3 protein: CASSVGQGARQPQHF

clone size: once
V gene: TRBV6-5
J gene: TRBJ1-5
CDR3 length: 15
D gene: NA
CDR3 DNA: TGTGCCAGCCAAAAAACGGGAGCGGGGAGGCAGCCCCAGCATTTT
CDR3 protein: CASQKTGAGRQPQHF

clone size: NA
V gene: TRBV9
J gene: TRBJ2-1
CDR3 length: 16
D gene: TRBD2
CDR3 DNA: TGTGCCAGCAGCGTAGGTGCTAGCGGGGTCTACAATGAGCAGTTCTTC
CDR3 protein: CASSVGASGVYNEQFF

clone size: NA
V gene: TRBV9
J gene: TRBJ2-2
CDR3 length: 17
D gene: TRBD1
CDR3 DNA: TGTGCCAGCAGCGTAGTGGCGGGACAGGGGAAAGCCGGGGAGCTGTTTTTT
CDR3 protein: CASSVVAGQGKAGELFF

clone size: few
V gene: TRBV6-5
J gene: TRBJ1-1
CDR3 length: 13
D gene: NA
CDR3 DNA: TGTGCCAGCAGGGGGACTGCAAACACTGAAGCTTTCTTT
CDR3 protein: CASRGTANTEAFF

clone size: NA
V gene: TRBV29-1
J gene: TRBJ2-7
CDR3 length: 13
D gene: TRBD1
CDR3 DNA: TGCAGCGCAAGCCACGGGACAGCCTACGAGCAGTACTTC
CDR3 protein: CSASHGTAYEQYF

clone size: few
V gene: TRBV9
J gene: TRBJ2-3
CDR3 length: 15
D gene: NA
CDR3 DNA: TGTGCCAGCAGCCCAGGGAATCCATTCACAGATACGCAGTATTTT
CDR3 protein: CASSPGNPFTDTQYF

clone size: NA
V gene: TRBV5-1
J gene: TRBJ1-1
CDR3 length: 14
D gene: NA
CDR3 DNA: TGCGCCAGCAGCTTGGCCAGTCTGAACACTGAAGCTTTCTTT
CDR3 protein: CASSLASLNTEAFF

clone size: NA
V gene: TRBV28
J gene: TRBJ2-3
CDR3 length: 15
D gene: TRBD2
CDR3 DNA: TGTGCCAGCAGTTTAGCGGGGGAGAACACAGATACGCAGTATTTT
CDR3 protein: CASSLAGENTDTQYF

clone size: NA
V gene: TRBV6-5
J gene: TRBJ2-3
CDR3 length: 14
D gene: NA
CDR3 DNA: TGTGCCAGCAGTTTCGAGCCTCGTGTAGATACGCAGTATTTT
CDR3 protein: CASSFEPRVDTQYF

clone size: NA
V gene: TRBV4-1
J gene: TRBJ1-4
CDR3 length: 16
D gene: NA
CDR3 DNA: TGCGCCAGCAGCCCCTTTGTTGGCGGTCTTAATGAAAAACTGTTTTTT
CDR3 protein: CASSPFVGGLNEKLFF

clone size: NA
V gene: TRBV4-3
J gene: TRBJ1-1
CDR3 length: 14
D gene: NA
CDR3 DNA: TGCGCCAGCAGCCTTAATCCACGGGACACTGAAGCTTTCTTT
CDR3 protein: CASSLNPRDTEAFF

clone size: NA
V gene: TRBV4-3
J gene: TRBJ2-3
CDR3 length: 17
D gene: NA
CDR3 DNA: TGCGCCAGCAGCCAAGACCCCCCGGGGGTTAGCACAGATACGCAGTATTTT
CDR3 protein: CASSQDPPGVSTDTQYF

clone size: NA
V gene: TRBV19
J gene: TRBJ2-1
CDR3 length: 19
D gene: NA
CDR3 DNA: TGTGCCAGTAGTATAGCGATCGCCGGGTTTTCGAGCTCCTACAATGAGCAGTTCTTC
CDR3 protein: CASSIAIAGFSSSYNEQFF

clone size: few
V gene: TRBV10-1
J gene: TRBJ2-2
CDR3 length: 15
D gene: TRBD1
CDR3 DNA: TGCGCCAGCAGTTATAGGACAGGGAACACCGGGGAGCTGTTTTTT
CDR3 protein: CASSYRTGNTGELFF

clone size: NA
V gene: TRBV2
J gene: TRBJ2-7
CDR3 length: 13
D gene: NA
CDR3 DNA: TGTGCCAGCACCGACGGACAGTCCTACGAGCAGTACTTC
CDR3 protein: CASTDGQSYEQYF

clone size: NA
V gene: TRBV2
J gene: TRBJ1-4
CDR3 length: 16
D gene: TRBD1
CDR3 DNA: TGTGCCAGCAGCCCGGGACAGTCCTCAACTAATGAAAAACTGTTTTTT
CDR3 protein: CASSPGQSSTNEKLFF

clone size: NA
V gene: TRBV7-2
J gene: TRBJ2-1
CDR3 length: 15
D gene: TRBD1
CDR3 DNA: TGTGCCAGCAGCTTAGTACAGGGGTATCGCAATGAGCAGTTCTTC
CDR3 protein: CASSLVQGYRNEQFF

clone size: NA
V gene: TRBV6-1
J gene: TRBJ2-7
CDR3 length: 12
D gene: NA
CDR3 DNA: TGTGCCAGCCGATTAACAGTTTACGAGCAGTACTTC
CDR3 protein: CASRLTVYEQYF

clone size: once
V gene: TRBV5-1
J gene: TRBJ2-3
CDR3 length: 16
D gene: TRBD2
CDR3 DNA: TGCGCCAGCAGCCTCGGGACTAGTTCTAGCACAGATACGCAGTATTTT
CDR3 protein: CASSLGTSSSTDTQYF

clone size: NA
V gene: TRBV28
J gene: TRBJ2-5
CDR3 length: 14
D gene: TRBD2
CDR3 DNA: TGTGCCAGCAGTTTAGCGGGGGTAAAAGAGACCCAGTACTTC
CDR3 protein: CASSLAGVKETQYF

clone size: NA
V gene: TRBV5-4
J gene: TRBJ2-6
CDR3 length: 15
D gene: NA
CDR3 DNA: TGTGCCAGCAGCTTAACAGGGCCCGGGGCCAACGTCCTGACTTTC
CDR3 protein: CASSLTGPGANVLTF

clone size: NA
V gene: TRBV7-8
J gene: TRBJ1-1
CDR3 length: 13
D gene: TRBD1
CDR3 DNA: TGTTCGTCTGGGACAGGGCTAAACACTGAAGCTTTCTTT
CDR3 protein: CSSGTGLNTEAFF

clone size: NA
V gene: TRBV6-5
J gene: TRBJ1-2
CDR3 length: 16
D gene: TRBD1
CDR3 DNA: TGTGCCAGCAGTTATTATGTGACAGGGGGCGGCTATGGCTACACCTTC
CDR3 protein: CASSYYVTGGGYGYTF

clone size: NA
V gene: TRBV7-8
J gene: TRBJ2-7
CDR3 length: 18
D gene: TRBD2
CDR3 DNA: TGTGCCAGCAGCTTAGCATCGGTGACTAGCGGGAGCTCCTACGAGCAGTACTTC
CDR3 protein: CASSLASVTSGSSYEQYF

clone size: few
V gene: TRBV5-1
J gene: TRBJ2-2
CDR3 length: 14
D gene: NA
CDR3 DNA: TGCGCCAGCAGTGACGACAGGAGTAGCGGGGAGCTGTTTTTT
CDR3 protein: CASSDDRSSGELFF

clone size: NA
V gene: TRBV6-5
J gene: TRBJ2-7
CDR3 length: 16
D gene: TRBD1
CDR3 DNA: TGTGCCAGCAGTTACTCCGGAGGGACAGGGGCCTACGAGCAGTACTTC
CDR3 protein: CASSYSGGTGAYEQYF

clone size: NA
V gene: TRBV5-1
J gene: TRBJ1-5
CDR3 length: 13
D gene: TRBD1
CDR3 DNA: TGCGCCAGCAGCTTACAGGGGGGGCAGCCCCAGCATTTT
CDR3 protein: CASSLQGGQPQHF

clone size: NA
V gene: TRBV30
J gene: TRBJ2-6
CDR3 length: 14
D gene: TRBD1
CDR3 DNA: TGTGCCTGGAGCACAGGGGCGGGGGCCAACGTCCTGACTTTC
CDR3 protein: CAWSTGAGANVLTF

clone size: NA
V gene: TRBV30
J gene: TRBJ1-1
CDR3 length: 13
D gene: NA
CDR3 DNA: TGTGCCTGGAGTTGGCTGGGGGGAACGGAAGCTTTCTTT
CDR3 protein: CAWSWLGGTEAFF

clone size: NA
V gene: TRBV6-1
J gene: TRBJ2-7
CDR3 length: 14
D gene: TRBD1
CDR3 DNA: TGTGCCAGCAGGCCGGGACAGGGGTTAAACGAGCAGTACTTC
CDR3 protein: CASRPGQGLNEQYF

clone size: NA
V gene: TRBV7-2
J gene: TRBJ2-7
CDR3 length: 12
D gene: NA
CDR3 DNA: TGTGCCAGCAGGAAAGACAGCTACGAGCAGTACTTC
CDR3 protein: CASRKDSYEQYF

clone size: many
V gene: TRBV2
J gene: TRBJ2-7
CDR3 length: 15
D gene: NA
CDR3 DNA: TGTGCCAGCAGTGTGATGGCGGGAAGCTCCTACGAGCAGTACTTC
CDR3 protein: CASSVMAGSSYEQYF

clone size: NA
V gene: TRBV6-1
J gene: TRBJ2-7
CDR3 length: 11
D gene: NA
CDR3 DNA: TGTGCCAGCAGTGCGGGGGTCGAGCAGTACTTC
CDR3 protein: CASSAGVEQYF

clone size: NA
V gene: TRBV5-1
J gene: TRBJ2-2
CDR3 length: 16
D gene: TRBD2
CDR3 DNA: TGCGCCAGCAGCGAGCGGGGTCTCGCGAACACCGGGGAGCTGTTTTTT
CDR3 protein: CASSERGLANTGELFF

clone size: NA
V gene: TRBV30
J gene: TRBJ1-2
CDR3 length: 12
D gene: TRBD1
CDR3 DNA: TGTGCCTACCAACCGGGACAGCATGGCTACACCTTC
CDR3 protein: CAYQPGQHGYTF

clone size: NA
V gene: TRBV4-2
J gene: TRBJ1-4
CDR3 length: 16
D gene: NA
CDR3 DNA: TGTGCCAGCAGCCAAGATCGGGAAGGGGGGGATGAAAAACTGTTTTTT
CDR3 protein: CASSQDREGGDEKLFF

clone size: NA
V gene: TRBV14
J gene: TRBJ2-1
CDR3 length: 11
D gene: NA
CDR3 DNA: TGTGCCAGCAGCCGAGGCCATGAGCAGTTCTTC
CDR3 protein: CASSRGHEQFF

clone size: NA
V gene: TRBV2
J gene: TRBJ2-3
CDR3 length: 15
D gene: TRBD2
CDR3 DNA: TGTGCCAGCAGTGTCAAGCGGGGACTGGCAGATACGCAGTATTTT
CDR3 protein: CASSVKRGLADTQYF

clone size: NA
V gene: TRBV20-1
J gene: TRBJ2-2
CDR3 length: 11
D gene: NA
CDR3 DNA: TGCAGTGTCCCGGACACCGGGGAGCTGTTTTTT
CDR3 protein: CSVPDTGELFF

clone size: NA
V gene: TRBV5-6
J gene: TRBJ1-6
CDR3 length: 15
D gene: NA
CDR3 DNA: TGTGCCAGCAGCTTGCGGGGGGCGGTTAATTCACCCCTCCACTTT
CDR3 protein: CASSLRGAVNSPLHF

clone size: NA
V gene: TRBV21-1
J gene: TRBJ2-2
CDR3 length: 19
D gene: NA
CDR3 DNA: TGTGCCAGCAGCTTAAGGAGAATTAGCGGGGGGGCGGTTACCGGGGAGCTGTTTTTT
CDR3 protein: CASSLRRISGGAVTGELFF

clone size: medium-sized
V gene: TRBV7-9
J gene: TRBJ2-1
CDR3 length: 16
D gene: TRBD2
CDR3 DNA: TGTGCCAGCAGCGAAAGTAGCGGGGGACTGGGCAATGAGCAGTTCTTC
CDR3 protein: CASSESSGGLGNEQFF

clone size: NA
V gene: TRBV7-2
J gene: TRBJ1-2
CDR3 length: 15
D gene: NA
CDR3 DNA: TGTGCCAGCAGTATGTGGGTCAGGGATCGCTATGGCTACACCTTC
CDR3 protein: CASSMWVRDRYGYTF

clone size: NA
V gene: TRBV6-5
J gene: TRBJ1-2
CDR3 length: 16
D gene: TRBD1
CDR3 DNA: TGTGCCAGCAGTTACCGTAGGACAGGGGGCAACTATGGCTACACCTTC
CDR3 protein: CASSYRRTGGNYGYTF

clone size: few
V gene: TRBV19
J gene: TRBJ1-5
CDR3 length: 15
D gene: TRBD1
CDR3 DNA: TGTGCCAGTTACGACAGGGAGGCGCCCAATCAGCCCCAGCATTTT
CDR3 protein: CASYDREAPNQPQHF

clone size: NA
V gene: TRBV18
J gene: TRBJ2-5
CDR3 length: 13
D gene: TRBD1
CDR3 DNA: TGTGCCAGCTCACCGGGGGACAGGAGGACCCAGTACTTC
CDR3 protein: CASSPGDRRTQYF

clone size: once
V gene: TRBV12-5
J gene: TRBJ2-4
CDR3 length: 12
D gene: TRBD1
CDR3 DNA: TGTGCTAGTGGTTCCCCGGAAGGACAGGAGTACTTC
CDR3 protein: CASGSPEGQEYF

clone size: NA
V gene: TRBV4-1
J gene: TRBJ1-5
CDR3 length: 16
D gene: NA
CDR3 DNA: TGCGCCAGCAGCCAAGATAGAGACATTAGCAATCAGCCCCAGCATTTT
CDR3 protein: CASSQDRDISNQPQHF

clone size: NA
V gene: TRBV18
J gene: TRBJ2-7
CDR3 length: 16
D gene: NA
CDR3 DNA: TGTGCCAGCTCACCAGGAGTACGGGGGATGCTTTACGAGCAGTACTTC
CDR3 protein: CASSPGVRGMLYEQYF